This T cell receptor (beta chain) was recorded in a study of T-cell reconstitution after alpha-beta-depleted transplantation in children (dated by TCRdb to 2016 to 2018). Regarding the complete study: Using TCR repertoire profiling, the study followed T-cell immune reconstitution in a quantitative way in children after TCRalphabeta/CD19-depleted allogeneic hematopoietic cell transplantation. Overall study results and their limits: In some patients, the high TCRbeta diversity seen at day 60 was put down to recipient T cells and intrathymic progenitors that had survived conditioning. Apparently early alphabetaT-cell count recovery about two months after transplant reportedly relied on only several hundred rapidly expanded clones derived from non-depleted graft cells. Over subsequent months, a decline in hyperexpanded clone frequencies was noted, and after one year, T-cell counts and TCRbeta diversity were mostly ascribed to newly produced T cells.

This clonotype came up a few times. Its antigen is not yet known. Base qualities are not at hand, and no much larger clone is one base apart. Taken with the paper, the label for treatment or condition translates to: allogeneic hematopoietic cell transplantation with graft depleted of TCRalphabeta T cells and CD19 B cells. TCRalphabeta/CD19-depleted allogeneic hematopoietic cell grafts were given to the transplant recipients, all of whom were children. The library was produced with PCR. The instrument was an Illumina HiSeq 2500. TCR library preparation used molecular barcoding, with unique molecular identifiers applied to normalize quantification of the TCRbeta repertoire. The public reads were run again by TCRdb, first through fastp at Q25 and then through MiXCR, and only productive beta chains were kept. Rows with one shared CDR3 protein collapse into an entry with the most common genes and DNA. Within this sample are approximately 350,000 distinct CDR3 sequences, with 15% to 20% of them counted one time only. The ten biggest clones cover roughly two fifths of the sample.

Sample: PBMCs, mostly from graft donor cells, taken 360 days after TCRalphabeta/CD19-depleted stem cell transplant. The sequence was collected from a male patient between 2 and 10 years old who had a stem cell transplant for acute lymphoblastic leukemia, so the T cells may come from the graft donor.

Here is the DNA: TGTGCCAGCAGCCAAGTTTCGTGGGGACGCGACACCGGGGAGCTGTTTTTT. It translates to CASSQVSWGRDTGELFF. This sequence uses TRBV4-2 and TRBJ2-2; the D gene is perhaps TRBD1 or TRBD2, each of them matching over 5 bases. Trimming costs V 1 base and J 3 bases, and their ends lie 15 bases apart. Taken from cysteine to phenylalanine, the CDR3 has 17 residues. The entry retains the CDR3 DNA only, 51 bases that are in frame from base 1. According to the germline V gene, CDR1 reads LGHNA and CDR2 reads YNFKEQ.